This TCR beta chain was recovered during a study of beta chain features in type 1 diabetes. The authors reverse transcribed all of the isolated RNA, so sequencing captured expressed TCRB transcripts. The study sequenced naive, central memory and regulatory T cell samples to an average of about 4 million reads. TCRdb's copy holds only in-frame clones and misses some; the assay was immunoSEQ multiplex PCR. The repertoire includes 680,000 or so clones, roughly 16% of them detected once, and about 0.097% sits in the top ten. This CDR3 is 19 amino acids long. Germline CDR1 reads SGDLS; CDR2 reads YYNGEE. Trimming took 0 bases from V and 2 from J; bases not matched to a gene: 7. Broader study findings: Significant though moderate, a shortening of TCRB CDR3s appeared in all four CD4+ subsets of Type 1 diabetes patients. Patients with type 1 diabetes carried fewer insertions and had more deletions at their VDJ junctions. Within the patient group, naive, central memory and Treg TCRB repertoires appeared more similar to each other than within healthy donors.

This clone came up a few times. Its antigen is undetermined. This receptor was obtained from a man aged 18 to 29 in good health. Sequencing input: naive CD4+ T cells from blood. This chain connects TRBV9 to TRBJ1-6, with 11 bases fitting TRBD1. In DNA, the CDR3 is TGTGCCAGCAGCGTAGACCCTCAGGACAGGGGGCCCTATAATTCACCCCTCCACTTT. It yields the protein CASSVDPQDRGPYNSPLHF.